This T cell receptor (beta chain) was sequenced in a study of blood T cell repertoires in COVID-19. Background on the study: COVID-19 samples, acute and convalescent, were from the United States, Italy and Spain. PBMCs, B-cell-depleted T cells, or T cells provided the cDNA or gDNA that made up the material.

Authors' analysis steps: Using reference gene primer amplification, nucleated cell counts were estimated. Generated by immunoSEQ multiplex PCR, the TCRdb table keeps only in-frame clones and is missing some. The DNA was the basis for D and trimming; V, J and clone size are from that table. Seen here are about 30,000 clones, around 87% observed once, and the top ten hold around 57%. This clone has a handful of counts. Trimming left V 5 bases short and J 0 bases short, with 13 bases between. Germline CDR1 is LNHDA and CDR2 is SQIVND (reference sequence). The CDR3 contains 16 residues. This chain uses TRBV19 with TRBJ1-4; D is unresolved. The specimen was peripheral blood. The receptor was derived from a man between 65 and 85 years old with acute or convalescent COVID-19. The CDR3 DNA follows: TGTGCCAGTAGTCCTTTAGTCGGTTCAACTAATGAAAAACTGTTTTTT. Translated, it gives CASSPLVGSTNEKLFF.